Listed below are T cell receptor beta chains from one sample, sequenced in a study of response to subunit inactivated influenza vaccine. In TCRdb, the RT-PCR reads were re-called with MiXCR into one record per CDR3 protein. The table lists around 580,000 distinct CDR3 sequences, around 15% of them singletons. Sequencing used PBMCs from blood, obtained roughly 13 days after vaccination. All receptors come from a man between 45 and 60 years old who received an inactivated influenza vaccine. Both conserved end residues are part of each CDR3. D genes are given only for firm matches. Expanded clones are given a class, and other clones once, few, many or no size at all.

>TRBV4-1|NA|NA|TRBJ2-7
TGCGCCAGCAGCCAAAAGGGTGGGTACGACAACTCCTACGAGCAGTACTTC
CASSQKGGYDNSYEQYF
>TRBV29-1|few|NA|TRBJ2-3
TGCAGCGTTGAGTCTGGCCAAAAAACAGATACGCAGTATTTT
CSVESGQKTDTQYF
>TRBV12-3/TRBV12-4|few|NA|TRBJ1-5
TGTGCCAGCAGTCGAGTCGGGCAGCCCCAGCATTTT
CASSRVGQPQHF
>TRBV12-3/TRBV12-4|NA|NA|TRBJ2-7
TGTGCCAGCAGCAGAGTTCGCGACGAGCAGTACTTC
CASSRVRDEQYF
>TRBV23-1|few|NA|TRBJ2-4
TGCGCCAGCATGAACGTTACGGATCAGTACTTC
CASMNVTDQYF
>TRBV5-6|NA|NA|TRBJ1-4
TGTGCCAGCAGCTTACTGGAGGGCGGTCGCTCTGAAAAACTGTTTTTT
CASSLLEGGRSEKLFF
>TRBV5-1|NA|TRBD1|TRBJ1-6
TGCGCCAGTAAGCTGGGACAGGGAGGATATTCACCCCTCCACTTT
CASKLGQGGYSPLHF
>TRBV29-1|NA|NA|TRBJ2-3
TGCAGCGTTAAGCAGGGTGTGGATACGCAGTATTTT
CSVKQGVDTQYF
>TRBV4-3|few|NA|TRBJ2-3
TGCGCCAGCAGCCAAGATTTTTCGGCAGGGACAGATACGCAGTATTTT
CASSQDFSAGTDTQYF
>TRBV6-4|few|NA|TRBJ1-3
TGTGCCAGCAGCCACCCTCGGTTTTCCTCTGGAAACACCATATATTTT
CASSHPRFSSGNTIYF
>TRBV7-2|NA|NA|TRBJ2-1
TGTGCCAGCAGCTTAATAGCGGATAGCTCCTACAATGAGCAGTTCTTC
CASSLIADSSYNEQFF
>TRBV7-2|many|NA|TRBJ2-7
TGTGCCAGCAGCTTAGCGCTCTGGGGCGAGCAGTACTTC
CASSLALWGEQYF
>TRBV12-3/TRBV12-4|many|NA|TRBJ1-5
TGTGCCAGCAGTGGCGGGGGGAGCAATCAGCCCCAGCATTTT
CASSGGGSNQPQHF
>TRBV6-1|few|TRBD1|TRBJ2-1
TGTGCCAGCAGTGAAACCGGGACAGCCTCCTACAATGAGCAGTTCTTC
CASSETGTASYNEQFF
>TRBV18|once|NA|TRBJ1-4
TGTGCCAGCTCAACTCTCCCATCGACCGAACTGTTTTTT
CASSTLPSTELFF
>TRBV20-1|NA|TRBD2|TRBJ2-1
TGCAGTGCTCTCCGTTCTAGCGGGGCCACCAATGAGCAGTTCTTC
CSALRSSGATNEQFF
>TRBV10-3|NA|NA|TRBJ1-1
TGTGCCATCAGTGAGTCGGGTTGGGGAGGCACTGAAGCTTTCTTT
CAISESGWGGTEAFF
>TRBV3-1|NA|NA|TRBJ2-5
TGTGCCAGCAGCCAACTGGGGGGCAGGCAAGAGACCCAGTACTTC
CASSQLGGRQETQYF
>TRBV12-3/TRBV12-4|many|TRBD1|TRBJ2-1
TGTGCCAGCAGCCTTCTGGCAGGGGGCCTCCGAAATGAGCAGTTCTTC
CASSLLAGGLRNEQFF
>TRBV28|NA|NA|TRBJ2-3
NA
CASSSPTFGPGTDTQYF
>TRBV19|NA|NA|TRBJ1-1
TGTGCCAGTACCCCGATCCTTTTCGTGAACACTGAAGCTTTCTTT
CASTPILFVNTEAFF
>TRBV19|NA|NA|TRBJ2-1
TGTGCCAGTAGTGACAAGGGGGGAATGCTCAATGAGCAGTTCTTC
CASSDKGGMLNEQFF
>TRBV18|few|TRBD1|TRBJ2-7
TGTGCCAGCTCACCACGACAGGGGGCCCTATCTTTCTCCTACGAGCAGTACTTC
CASSPRQGALSFSYEQYF
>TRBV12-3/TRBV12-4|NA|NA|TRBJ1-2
TGTGCCACCACAGAGGTCTATGGCTACACCTTC
CATTEVYGYTF
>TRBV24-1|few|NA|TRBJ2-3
TGTGCCACCAGTGATTTACCCCCGAGGGATACGCAGTATTTT
CATSDLPPRDTQYF
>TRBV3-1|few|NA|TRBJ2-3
TGTGCCAGCAGCCAAGCTTGGACCGCAAAGAGCACAGATACGCAGTATTTT
CASSQAWTAKSTDTQYF
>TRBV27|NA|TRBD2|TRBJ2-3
TGTGCCAGCAGTAGCGGGGGGGCCAAAGATACGCAGTATTTT
CASSSGGAKDTQYF
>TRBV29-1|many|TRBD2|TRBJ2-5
TGCAGCGCGCTCGAGGGAGGGGAGACCCAGTACTTC
CSALEGGETQYF
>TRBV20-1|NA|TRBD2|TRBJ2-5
TGCAGTGCTAGAGATGGGACTACTGGGTACCAAGAGACCCAGTACTTC
CSARDGTTGYQETQYF
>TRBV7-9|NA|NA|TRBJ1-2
TGTGCCAGCAGCCCTGGACAGCTTAACTATGGCTACACCTTC
CASSPGQLNYGYTF
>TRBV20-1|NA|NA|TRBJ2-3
TGCAGTGGCTATAATATCCGTAGCACAGATACGCAGTATTTT
CSGYNIRSTDTQYF